This T cell receptor (beta chain) was obtained from a study of post-analysis software for immune sequencing data. Points on this clonotype: Its antigen is unknown.

cDNA libraries for TCR beta contained unique molecular identifiers. cDNA molecules numbering about 480,000 came from around 0.96 to 9.9 million T cells. TCRdb re-derived calls from the PCR reads in MiXCR, one entry per CDR3 protein. In the table there are about 460,000 distinct CDR3 sequences, roughly 45% of which are singletons. Study observations and caveats: People with multiple sclerosis had a significantly lower normalized Chao1 diversity than controls did. Samples made in the same batch grouped tightly together by F measure. In patients, roughly five TRBV segments were more frequent than in controls, with TRBV5-6, TRBV5-1 and TRBV20-1 among them.

The CDR3 consists of 17 residues. With V trimmed by 0 bases and J by 4 bases, 9 bases remained unmatched. The germline V gene encodes CDR1 DFQATT and CDR2 SNEGSKA (reference sequence). This chain joins TRBV20-1 and TRBJ2-2; TRBD1 matches 9 bases. This sequence was found in a girl aged 5-17 years with multiple sclerosis. The sample was blood. The CDR3 DNA follows: TGCAGTGCTAGAGATCGGGGAAGGGACAGGGTCACCGGGGAGCTGTTTTTT. Protein product: CSARDRGRDRVTGELFF.